A single sample is the source of the 2 T cell receptor beta chains below, sequenced in a study of blood T cells in healthy people across ages. It was with a sample-barcoded 5' primer and a J-beta primer mix that a second PCR of about 7 to 12 cycles was run. TCRdb ran MiXCR on the 5' RACE reads and lists one entry per CDR3 protein. The sample has just over 1 million distinct CDR3 sequences; roughly 45% are singletons. Material for sequencing was blood. These receptors were collected from a woman in her sixties or seventies in good health.

The V call is TRBV6-2 or TRBV6-3, the J call TRBJ2-1; 10 nucleotides match TRBD2. From germline, CDR1 is MNHEY and CDR2 SVGEGT. The V and J ends lost 5 bases and 10 bases, in that order; junction bases with no gene match: 11. The CDR3 is made up of 15 amino acids. The CDR3: CASSPAGGPLFEQFF. The CDR3, as DNA: TGTGCCAGCAGTCCAGCGGGAGGGCCTTTATTCGAGCAGTTCTTC.

Points on this clonotype: A read error may explain this, as a much larger clone is one base away. The V and J genes are TRBV5-1 and TRBJ2-5, with D perhaps TRBD1 (6 bases). CDR1 SGHRS and CDR2 YFSETQ come from the germline V gene. The CDR3 runs to 16 residues. Trimming took off 0 bases at V and 6 bases at J, with 18 bases between the two ends. The CDR3: CASSLGLRQAEKTQYF. Written as DNA, the CDR3 is TGCGCCAGCAGCTTGGGGCTCCGACAGGCCGAAAAGACCCAGTACTTC.